This section outlines one T cell receptor (beta chain) sequence together with its context. Its specificity is not known. 13 Jbeta primers and 60 Vbeta primers were used for the PCR. Assay used: immunoSEQ multiplex PCR; TCRdb lists only in-frame clones, some missing. Among around 140,000 clones listed, approximately 84% were seen once. This sample stems from a study of cytomegalovirus exposure and HLA in healthy donors. Across the whole study: Tens of millions of unique TCRs from HLA-typed donors made up an early data release. Study results and limitations: It was likely that a cluster of highly shared sequence variants was a sequencing artifact. Prior analysis indicated that the majority of TCR beta V segments exhibited productivity approximately 87% or approximately 30% of the time.

The CDR3 covers 15 residues. Germline V gene lookup returns CDR1 SGHNT and CDR2 YYREEE (reference sequence). Trimming at V came to 4 bases and at J to 2 bases, leaving 8 bases not matched to a gene. All the people who gave samples were healthy bone marrow donors. This clonotype originated in a woman aged 18-29 years in good health and CMV-seronegative. V is TRBV5-4 and J is TRBJ2-5; TRBD2 matches at 7 bases. Sequencing was performed on PBMCs. CDR3 coding DNA: TGTGCCAGCAGCGTGGGATCTAGCGGACAAGAGACCCAGTACTTC. Its protein is CASSVGSSGQETQYF.